The 3 T cell receptor beta chains in this list originate from one sample, sequenced in a study of response to subunit inactivated influenza vaccine. In TCRdb, the RT-PCR reads were re-called with MiXCR into one record per CDR3 protein. The sample includes about 480,000 distinct CDR3 sequences, 25% of them seen just once. Sample: CD4+ T cells sorted from PBMCs, taken about 5 days after vaccination. Receptors were obtained from a man between 50 and 59 years old who received an inactivated influenza vaccine.

The chain employs TRBV11-1 and TRBJ2-5; 9 positions agree with TRBD2. The J segment lost 5 bases and the V segment lost 0 bases, leaving 13 bases of the junction unmatched. There are 18 residues in the CDR3. Germline-derived CDR1 and CDR2 are SGHAT and FQDESV (reference sequence). In DNA form, the CDR3 reads TGTGCCAGCAGCTTAGCGGAGCGTCTAGCGGGATTTCGGGAGACCCAGTACTTC. Protein sequence: CASSLAERLAGFRETQYF. Together with reference TRBV11-1 and TRBJ2-5, the CDR3 gives the full variable domain: EAEVAQSPRYKITEKSQAVAFWCDPISGHATLYWYRQILGQGPELLVQFQDESVVDDSQLPKDRFSAERLKGVDSTLKIQPAELGDSAMYLCASSLAERLAGFRETQYFGPGTRLLVL.

V is TRBV6-5 and J is TRBJ2-7; weak D call: TRBD1 (6 bases). V dropped 4 bases and J dropped 4 bases, with 17 bases sitting between them. The CDR3 consists of 15 residues. Germline V lookup: CDR1 MNHEY, CDR2 SVGAGI. DNA for the CDR3: TGTGCCAGCAGTTCCCCCGGGACATCTCTTTACGAGCAGTACTTC. Translating it yields CASSSPGTSLYEQYF.

This chain links TRBV19 with TRBJ2-5, with D uncertain. Germline CDR1 reads LNHDA; CDR2 reads SQIVND (reference sequence). Trimming left V 0 bases short and J 8 bases short, with 7 bases between. CDR3 size: 12 residues. In DNA, the CDR3 is TGTGCCAGTAGTATAGAGGGCCGAACCCAGTACTTC. This codes for CASSIEGRTQYF.